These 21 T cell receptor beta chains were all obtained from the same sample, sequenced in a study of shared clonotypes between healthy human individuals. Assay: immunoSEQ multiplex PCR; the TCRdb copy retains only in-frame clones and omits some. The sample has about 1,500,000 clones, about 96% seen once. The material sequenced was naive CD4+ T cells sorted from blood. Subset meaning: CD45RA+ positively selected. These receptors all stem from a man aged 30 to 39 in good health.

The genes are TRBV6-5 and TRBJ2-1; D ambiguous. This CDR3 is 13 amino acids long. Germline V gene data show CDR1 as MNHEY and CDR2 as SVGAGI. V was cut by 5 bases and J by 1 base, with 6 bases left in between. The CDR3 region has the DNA TGTGCCAGCAGTCCCAGGTCCTACAATGAGCAGTTCTTC. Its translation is CASSPRSYNEQFF.

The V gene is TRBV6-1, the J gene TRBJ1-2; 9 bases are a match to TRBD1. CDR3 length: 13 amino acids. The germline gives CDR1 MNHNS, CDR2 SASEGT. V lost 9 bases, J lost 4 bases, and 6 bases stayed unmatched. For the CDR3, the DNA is TGTGCCAGTAGGACAGGGGTCCTCTATGGCTACACCTTC. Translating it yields CASRTGVLYGYTF.

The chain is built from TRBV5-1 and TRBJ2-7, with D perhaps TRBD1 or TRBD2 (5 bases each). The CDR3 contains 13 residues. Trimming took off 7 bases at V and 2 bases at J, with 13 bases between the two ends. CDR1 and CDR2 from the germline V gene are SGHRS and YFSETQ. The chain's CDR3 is CASRRDVAYEQYF. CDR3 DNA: TGCGCCAGCCGACGGGACGTAGCCTACGAGCAGTACTTC. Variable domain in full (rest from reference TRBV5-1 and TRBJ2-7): KAGVTQTPRYLIKTRGQQVTLSCSPISGHRSVSWYQQTPGQGLQFLFEYFSETQRNKGNFPGRFSGRQFSNSRSEMNVSTLELGDSALYLCASRRDVAYEQYFGPGTRLTVT.

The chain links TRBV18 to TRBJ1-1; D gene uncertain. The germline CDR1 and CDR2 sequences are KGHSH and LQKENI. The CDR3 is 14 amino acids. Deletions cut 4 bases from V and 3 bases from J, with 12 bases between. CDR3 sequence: CASSHNLEDTEAFF. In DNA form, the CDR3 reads TGTGCCAGCTCACATAATCTGGAGGACACTGAAGCTTTCTTT.

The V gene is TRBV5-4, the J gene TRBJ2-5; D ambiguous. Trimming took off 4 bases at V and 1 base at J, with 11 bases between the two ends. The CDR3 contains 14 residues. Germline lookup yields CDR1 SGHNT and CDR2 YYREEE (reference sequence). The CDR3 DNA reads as TGTGCCAGCAGCCGCAACTCGGTCCAAGAGACCCAGTACTTC. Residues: CASSRNSVQETQYF.

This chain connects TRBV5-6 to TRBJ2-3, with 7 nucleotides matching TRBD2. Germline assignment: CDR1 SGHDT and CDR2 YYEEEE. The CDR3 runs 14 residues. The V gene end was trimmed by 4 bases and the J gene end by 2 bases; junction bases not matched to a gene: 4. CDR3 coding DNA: TGTGCCAGCAGCCGCGGGACTACCACAGATACGCAGTATTTT. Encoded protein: CASSRGTTTDTQYF. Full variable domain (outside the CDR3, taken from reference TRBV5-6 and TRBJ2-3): DAGVTQSPTHLIKTRGQQVTLRCSPKSGHDTVSWYQQALGQGPQFIFQYYEEEERQRGNFPDRFSGHQFPNYSSELNVNALLLGDSALYLCASSRGTTTDTQYFGPGTRLTVL.

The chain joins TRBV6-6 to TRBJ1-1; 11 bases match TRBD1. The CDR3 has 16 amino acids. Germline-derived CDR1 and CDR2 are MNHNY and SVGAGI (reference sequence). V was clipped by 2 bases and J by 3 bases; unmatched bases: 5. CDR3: CASSYRRTGGYTEAFF. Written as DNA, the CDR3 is TGTGCCAGCAGTTACCGGCGGACAGGGGGCTACACTGAAGCTTTCTTT.

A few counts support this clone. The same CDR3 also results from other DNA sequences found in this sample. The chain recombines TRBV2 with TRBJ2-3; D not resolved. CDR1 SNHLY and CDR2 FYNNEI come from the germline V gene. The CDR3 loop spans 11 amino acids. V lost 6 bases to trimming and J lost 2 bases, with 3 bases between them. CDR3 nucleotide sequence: TGTGCCAGCAGGACCACAGATACGCAGTATTTT. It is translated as CASRTTDTQYF.

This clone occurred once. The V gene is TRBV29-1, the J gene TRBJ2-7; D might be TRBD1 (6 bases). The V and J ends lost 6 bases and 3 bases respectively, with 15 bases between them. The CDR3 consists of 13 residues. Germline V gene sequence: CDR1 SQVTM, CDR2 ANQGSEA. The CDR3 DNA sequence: TGCAGCGTCAGGGGCCGTGTGAACTACGAGCAGTACTTC. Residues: CSVRGRVNYEQYF.

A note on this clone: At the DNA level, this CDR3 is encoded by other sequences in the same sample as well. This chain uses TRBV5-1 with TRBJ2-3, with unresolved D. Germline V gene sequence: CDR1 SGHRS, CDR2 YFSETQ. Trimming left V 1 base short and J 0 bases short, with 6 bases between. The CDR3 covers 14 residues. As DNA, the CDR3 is TGCGCCAGCAGCTTGCCCGCGAGCACAGATACGCAGTATTTT. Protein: CASSLPASTDTQYF.

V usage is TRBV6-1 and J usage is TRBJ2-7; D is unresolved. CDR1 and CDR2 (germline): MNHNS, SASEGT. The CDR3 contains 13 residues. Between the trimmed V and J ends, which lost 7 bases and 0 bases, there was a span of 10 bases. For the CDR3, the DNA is TGTGCCAGCAATCTCCTTAGCTCCTACGAGCAGTACTTC. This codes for CASNLLSSYEQYF.

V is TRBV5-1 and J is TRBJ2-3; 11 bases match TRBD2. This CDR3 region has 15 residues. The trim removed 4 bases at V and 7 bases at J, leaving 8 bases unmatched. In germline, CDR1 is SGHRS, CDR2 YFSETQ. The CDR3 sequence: CASSRDSGGANTQYF. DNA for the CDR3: TGCGCCAGCAGCAGGGATAGCGGGGGGGCCAATACGCAGTATTTT.

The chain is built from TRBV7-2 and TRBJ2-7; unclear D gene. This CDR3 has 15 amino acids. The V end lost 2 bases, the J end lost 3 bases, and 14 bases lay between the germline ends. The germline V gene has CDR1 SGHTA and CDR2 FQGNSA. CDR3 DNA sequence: TGTGCCAGCAGCTTAAGGTCCCACTTGGGCTACGAGCAGTACTTC. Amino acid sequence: CASSLRSHLGYEQYF.

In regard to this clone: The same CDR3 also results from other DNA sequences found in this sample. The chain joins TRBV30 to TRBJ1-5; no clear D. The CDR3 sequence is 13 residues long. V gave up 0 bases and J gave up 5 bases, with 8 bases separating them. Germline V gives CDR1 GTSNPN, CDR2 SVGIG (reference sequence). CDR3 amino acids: CAWSVLRDQPQHF. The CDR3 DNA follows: TGTGCCTGGAGTGTACTTCGGGATCAGCCCCAGCATTTT.

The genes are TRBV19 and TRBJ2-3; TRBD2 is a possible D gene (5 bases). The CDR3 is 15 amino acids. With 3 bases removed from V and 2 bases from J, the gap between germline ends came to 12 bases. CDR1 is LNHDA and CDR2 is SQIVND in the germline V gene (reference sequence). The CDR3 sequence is CASSIGGIITDTQYF. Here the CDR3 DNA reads TGTGCCAGTAGTATTGGAGGAATAATCACAGATACGCAGTATTTT.

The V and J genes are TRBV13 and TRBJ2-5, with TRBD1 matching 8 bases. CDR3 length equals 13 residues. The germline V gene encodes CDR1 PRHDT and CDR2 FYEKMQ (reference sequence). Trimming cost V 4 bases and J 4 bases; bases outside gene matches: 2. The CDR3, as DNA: TGTGCCAGCAGCTACAGGGGGAGAGAGACCCAGTACTTC. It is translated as CASSYRGRETQYF. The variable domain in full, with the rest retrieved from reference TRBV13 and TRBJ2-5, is AAGVIQSPRHLIKEKRETATLKCYPIPRHDTVYWYQQGPGQDPQFLISFYEKMQSDKGSIPDRFSAQQFSDYHSELNMSSLELGDSALYFCASSYRGRETQYFGPGTRLLVL.

The DNA of the CDR3 is TGTGCCATCCGACAGGGTGTTGGAAACACCATATATTTT. Translation gives CAIRQGVGNTIYF. The chain has TRBV10-3 and TRBJ1-3; 7 bases line up with TRBD1. There are 13 residues in the CDR3. Trimming removed 8 bases from V and 3 bases from J; junction bases left unmatched: 4. Germline V gene sequence: CDR1 ENHRY, CDR2 SYGVKD.

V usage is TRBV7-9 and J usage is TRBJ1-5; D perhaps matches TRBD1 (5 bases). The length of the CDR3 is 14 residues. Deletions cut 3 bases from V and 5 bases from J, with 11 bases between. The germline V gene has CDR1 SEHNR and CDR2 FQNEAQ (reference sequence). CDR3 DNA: TGTGCCAGCAGCTTTGGGGGTCTGGATCAGCCCCAGCATTTT. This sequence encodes CASSFGGLDQPQHF.

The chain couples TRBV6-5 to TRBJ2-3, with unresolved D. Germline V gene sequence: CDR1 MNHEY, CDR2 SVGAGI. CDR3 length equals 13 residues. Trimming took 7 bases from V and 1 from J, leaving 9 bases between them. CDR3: CASKIAGTDTQYF. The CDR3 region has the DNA TGTGCCAGCAAAATTGCCGGCACAGATACGCAGTATTTT.

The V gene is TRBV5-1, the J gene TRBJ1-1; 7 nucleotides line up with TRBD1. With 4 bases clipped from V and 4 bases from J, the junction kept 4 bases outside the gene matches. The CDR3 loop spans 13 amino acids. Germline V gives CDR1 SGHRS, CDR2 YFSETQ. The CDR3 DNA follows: TGCGCCAGCAGCCAGACAGGGTTCACTGAAGCTTTCTTT. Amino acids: CASSQTGFTEAFF.

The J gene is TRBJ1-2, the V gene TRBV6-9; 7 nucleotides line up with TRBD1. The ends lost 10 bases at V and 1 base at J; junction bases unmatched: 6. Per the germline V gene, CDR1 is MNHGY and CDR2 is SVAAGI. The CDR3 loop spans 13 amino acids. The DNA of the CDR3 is TGTGCCATCTACAGGGGCTTTAACTATGGCTACACCTTC. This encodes CAIYRGFNYGYTF.